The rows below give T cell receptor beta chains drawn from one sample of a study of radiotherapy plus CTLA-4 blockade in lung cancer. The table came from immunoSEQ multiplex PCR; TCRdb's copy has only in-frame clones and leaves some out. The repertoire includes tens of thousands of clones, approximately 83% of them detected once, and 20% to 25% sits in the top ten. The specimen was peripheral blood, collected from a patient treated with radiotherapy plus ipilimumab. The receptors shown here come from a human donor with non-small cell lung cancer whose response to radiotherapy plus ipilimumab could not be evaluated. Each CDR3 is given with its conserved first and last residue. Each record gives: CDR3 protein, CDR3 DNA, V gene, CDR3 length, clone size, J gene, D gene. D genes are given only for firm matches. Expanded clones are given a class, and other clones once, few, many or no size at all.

CDR3 protein: CASNPSGTGREQYF
CDR3 DNA: TGCGCCAGCAACCCCTCCGGGACAGGGCGCGAGCAGTACTTC
V gene: TRBV5-1
CDR3 length: 14
clone size: -
J gene: TRBJ2-7
D gene: TRBD1

CDR3 protein: CASSSPTGTKNIQYF
CDR3 DNA: TGTGCCAGCAGTTCTCCTACAGGGACCAAAAACATTCAGTACTTC
V gene: TRBV6-6
CDR3 length: 15
clone size: -
J gene: TRBJ2-4
D gene: -

CDR3 protein: CASSPSGSPEQFF
CDR3 DNA: TGTGCCAGCAGTCCTAGCGGGAGCCCTGAGCAGTTCTTC
V gene: TRBV28
CDR3 length: 13
clone size: -
J gene: TRBJ2-1
D gene: TRBD2

CDR3 protein: CASNLPGGTGELFF
CDR3 DNA: TGTGCCAGCAACTTACCGGGGGGCACCGGGGAGCTGTTTTTT
V gene: TRBV7-6
CDR3 length: 14
clone size: few
J gene: TRBJ2-2
D gene: TRBD2

CDR3 protein: CAISESAADQPQHF
CDR3 DNA: TGTGCCATCAGTGAGTCGGCGGCAGATCAGCCCCAGCATTTT
V gene: TRBV10-3
CDR3 length: 14
clone size: once
J gene: TRBJ1-5
D gene: -

CDR3 protein: CASSAAYEQYF
CDR3 DNA: TGTGCCAGCAGCGCAGCCTACGAGCAGTACTTC
V gene: TRBV7-2
CDR3 length: 11
clone size: -
J gene: TRBJ2-7
D gene: -

CDR3 protein: CASSLERDRYGYTF
CDR3 DNA: TGCGCCAGCAGCTTGGAACGGGATCGCTATGGCTACACCTTC
V gene: TRBV5-1
CDR3 length: 14
clone size: -
J gene: TRBJ1-2
D gene: -

CDR3 protein: CASSLRLNYEQYF
CDR3 DNA: TGTGCCAGCAGCTTACGACTGAACTACGAGCAGTACTTC
V gene: TRBV13
CDR3 length: 13
clone size: -
J gene: TRBJ2-7
D gene: -

CDR3 protein: CASRRAGGYTQYF
CDR3 DNA: TGTGCCAGCAGGCGGGCAGGGGGCTATACGCAGTATTTT
V gene: TRBV5-6
CDR3 length: 13
clone size: -
J gene: TRBJ2-3
D gene: TRBD1

CDR3 protein: CASSVVAGSSYNEQFF
CDR3 DNA: TGTGCCAGCAGCGTAGTAGCGGGAAGCTCCTACAATGAGCAGTTCTTC
V gene: TRBV9
CDR3 length: 16
clone size: -
J gene: TRBJ2-1
D gene: TRBD2

CDR3 protein: CSASPRTGYTF
CDR3 DNA: TGCAGTGCTAGCCCCAGAACGGGCTACACCTTC
V gene: TRBV20-1
CDR3 length: 11
clone size: -
J gene: TRBJ1-2
D gene: -

CDR3 protein: CASSRSGQGAGGYTF
CDR3 DNA: TGTGCCAGCAGCCGAAGCGGACAGGGGGCAGGTGGCTACACCTTC
V gene: TRBV7-9
CDR3 length: 15
clone size: -
J gene: TRBJ1-2
D gene: TRBD1

CDR3 protein: CAVKITGWSEAFF
CDR3 DNA: TGTGCCGTGAAGATCACAGGGTGGAGTGAAGCTTTCTTT
V gene: TRBV6-5
CDR3 length: 13
clone size: -
J gene: TRBJ1-1
D gene: -

CDR3 protein: CSVEWGVNQPQHF
CDR3 DNA: TGCAGCGTTGAGTGGGGAGTAAATCAGCCCCAGCATTTT
V gene: TRBV29-1
CDR3 length: 13
clone size: -
J gene: TRBJ1-5
D gene: -

CDR3 protein: CASSENGPYEQYF
CDR3 DNA: TGTGCCAGCAGTGAAAATGGGCCCTACGAGCAGTACTTC
V gene: TRBV2
CDR3 length: 13
clone size: once
J gene: TRBJ2-7
D gene: -

CDR3 protein: CASSQAPGQGIGEQYF
CDR3 DNA: TGCGCCAGCAGCCAAGCACCGGGACAGGGTATTGGCGAGCAGTACTTC
V gene: TRBV4-1
CDR3 length: 16
clone size: -
J gene: TRBJ2-7
D gene: TRBD1

CDR3 protein: CASSSDSPGANVLTF
CDR3 DNA: TGCGCCAGCAGCTCTGACAGCCCGGGGGCCAACGTCCTGACTTTC
V gene: TRBV5-1
CDR3 length: 15
clone size: -
J gene: TRBJ2-6
D gene: -